What follows are 10 T cell receptor beta chains derived from one specimen sequenced in a study of cytomegalovirus exposure and HLA in healthy donors. PCR primers comprised 60 Vbeta and 13 Jbeta primers. Here immunoSEQ multiplex PCR was the method, and the copy in TCRdb shows in-frame clones only, minus some. Seen here are roughly 300,000 clones, 86% observed once, and the top ten hold 3.5% to 4%. Source material: PBMCs. These receptors came from a man aged 35 to 55 in good health and CMV-seropositive.

DNA of the CDR3: TGTGCCAGCAGGTCTACAGGGTTGAACACTGAAGCTTTCTTT. This codes for CASRSTGLNTEAFF. The chain recombines TRBV28 with TRBJ1-1, with D possibly TRBD1 on 6 matching bases. Trimming removed 6 bases at V and 0 bases at J, with 11 bases between. CDR1 and CDR2 from the germline V gene are MDHEN and SYDVKM. The CDR3 covers 14 residues. Full variable domain (remainder filled in from reference TRBV28 and TRBJ1-1): DVKVTQSSRYLVKRTGEKVFLECVQDMDHENMFWYRQDPGLGLRLIYFSYDVKMKEKGDIPEGYSVSREKKERFSLILESASTNQTSMYLCASRSTGLNTEAFFGQGTRLTVV.

This chain joins TRBV5-1 and TRBJ2-2; D remains unclear. The V end was cut by 7 bases, the J end by 3 bases, with 7 bases between. This CDR3 has 12 amino acids. CDR1 is SGHRS and CDR2 is YFSETQ in the germline V gene. The CDR3 loop is CASAEYTGELFF. DNA for the CDR3: TGCGCCAGCGCCGAGTACACCGGGGAGCTGTTTTTT.

V and J are TRBV7-6 and TRBJ2-1, with 11 bases matching TRBD2. After removal of 3 bases from V and 5 bases from J, the junction contained 3 bases not matched to a gene. This CDR3 is built from 15 residues. The germline CDR1 and CDR2 sequences are SGHVS and FNYEAQ. This CDR3 is CASSFTSGSDNEQFF. CDR3 coding DNA: TGTGCCAGCAGCTTCACTAGCGGGAGCGACAATGAGCAGTTCTTC.

The chain combines TRBV27 with TRBJ2-3; the D is unclear. V was pared by 6 bases and J by 5 bases, with 6 bases between. The germline CDR1 and CDR2 sequences are MNHEY and SMNVEV (reference sequence). The CDR3 covers 11 residues. CDR3 sequence: CASSPLDTQYF. CDR3 sequence (DNA): TGTGCCAGCAGCCCCCTAGATACGCAGTATTTT.

This clone was seen more than once but under ten times. The chain joins TRBV6-1 to TRBJ2-7, with 9 bases lining up with TRBD2. The trim removed 3 bases at V and 3 bases at J, leaving 3 bases unmatched. Germline loops: CDR1 MNHNS, CDR2 SASEGT. The length of the CDR3 is 14 residues. The DNA of the CDR3 is TGTGCCAGCAGTGATCGACTAGCGGTCTACGAGCAGTACTTC. Encoded protein: CASSDRLAVYEQYF.

The rearrangement uses TRBV25-1 and TRBJ2-1; D gene unclear. Trimming shortened V by 2 bases and J by 2 bases, and 7 bases separated the two germline ends. The CDR3 covers 14 residues. Germline V lookup: CDR1 MGHDK, CDR2 SYGVNS. The CDR3 here is CASSEEVPYNEQFF. In DNA form, the CDR3 reads TGTGCCAGCAGTGAAGAGGTGCCCTACAATGAGCAGTTCTTC.

The chain couples TRBV4-3 to TRBJ2-1; 7 bases match TRBD2. The trim removed 0 bases at V and 6 bases at J, leaving 11 bases unmatched. The CDR3 is 17 residues long. Germline CDR1 reads LGHNA; CDR2 reads YSLEER. CDR3 region: CASSQDKAGVICNEQFF. CDR3 in DNA: TGCGCCAGCAGCCAAGATAAGGCGGGAGTTATTTGCAATGAGCAGTTCTTC.

The rearrangement joins TRBV28 to TRBJ2-1; possible D gene TRBD2, 7 bases. This CDR3 contains 15 residues. Germline CDR1 is MDHEN and CDR2 is SYDVKM. Trimming shortened V by 8 bases and J by 3 bases, and 17 bases separated the two germline ends. The CDR3 loop is CASSGRGGSYNEQFF. The CDR3 nucleotides are TGTGCCAGCTCCGGTAGGGGGGGCAGCTACAATGAGCAGTTCTTC.

The chain combines TRBV11-2 with TRBJ2-1; 8 positions match TRBD1. The CDR3 length is 15 residues. V dropped 4 bases and J dropped 2; count of bases not matched to a gene: 4. The germline gives CDR1 SGHAT, CDR2 FQNNGV. CDR3 sequence reads: CASSYNRGAYNEQFF. CDR3 sequence (DNA): TGTGCCAGCAGCTACAACAGGGGGGCCTACAATGAGCAGTTCTTC.

V gene TRBV5-6 combines with J gene TRBJ1-1; the match to TRBD1 covers 7 bases. Looked up from germline, CDR1 is SGHDT and CDR2 is YYEEEE. The ends lost 2 bases at V and 0 bases at J; junction bases unmatched: 4. The CDR3 is 15 residues long. DNA for the CDR3: TGTGCCAGCAGCTTCTGGACAGGCATGAACACTGAAGCTTTCTTT. It codes for CASSFWTGMNTEAFF.